This T cell receptor beta chain stems from a study of identical twins. Looked up from germline, CDR1 is SQVTM and CDR2 is ANQGSEA. The CDR3 consists of 16 residues. Trimming pared 3 bases from V and 3 bases from J, leaving 15 bases between. Unique molecular identifiers were in the cDNA, with template-switch universal primer binding. TCRdb itself ran the 5' RACE reads through MiXCR, one entry per CDR3 protein. The profile shows 570,000 or so distinct CDR3 sequences, roughly 9.5% of them singletons. This clonotype appeared many times. These data were also filed under a second study, of yellow fever vaccine responses in identical twins.

The receptor was isolated from a young woman in good health. The sequenced material came from PBMCs. This sequence joins TRBV29-1 and TRBJ2-6; D might be TRBD2 (6 bases). DNA for the CDR3: TGCAGCGTTGACTCTAGCGCTCTGGGTGGGGCCAACGTCCTGACTTTC. Protein product: CSVDSSALGGANVLTF.